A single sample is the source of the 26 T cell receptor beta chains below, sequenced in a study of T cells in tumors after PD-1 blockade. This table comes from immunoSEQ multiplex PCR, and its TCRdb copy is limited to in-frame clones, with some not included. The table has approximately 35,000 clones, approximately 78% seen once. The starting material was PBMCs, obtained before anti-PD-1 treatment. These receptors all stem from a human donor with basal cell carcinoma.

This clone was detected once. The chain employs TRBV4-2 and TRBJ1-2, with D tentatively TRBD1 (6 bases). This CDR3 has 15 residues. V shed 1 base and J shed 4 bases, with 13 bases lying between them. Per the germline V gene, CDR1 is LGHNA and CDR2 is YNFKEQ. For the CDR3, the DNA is TGTGCCAGCAGCCAAGCTGGGGGGGCCGGCTATGGCTACACCTTC. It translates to CASSQAGGAGYGYTF.

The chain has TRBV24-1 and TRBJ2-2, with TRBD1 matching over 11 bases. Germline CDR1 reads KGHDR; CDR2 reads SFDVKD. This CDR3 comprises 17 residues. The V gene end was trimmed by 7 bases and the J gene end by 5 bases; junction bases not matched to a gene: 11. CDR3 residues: CATSRRGQGVSTGELFF. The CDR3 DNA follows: TGTGCCACCAGCCGAAGGGGACAGGGGGTCAGTACCGGGGAGCTGTTTTTT.

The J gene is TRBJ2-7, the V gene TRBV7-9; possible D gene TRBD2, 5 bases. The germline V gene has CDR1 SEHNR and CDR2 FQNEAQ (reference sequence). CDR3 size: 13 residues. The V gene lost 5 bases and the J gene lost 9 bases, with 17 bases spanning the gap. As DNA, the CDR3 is TGTGCCAGCAGCCATATACTCGAGGAGGTGCAGTACTTC. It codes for CASSHILEEVQYF.

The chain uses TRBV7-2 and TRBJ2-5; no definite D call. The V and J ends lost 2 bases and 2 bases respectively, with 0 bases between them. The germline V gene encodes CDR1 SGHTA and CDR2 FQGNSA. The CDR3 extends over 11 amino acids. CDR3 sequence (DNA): TGTGCCAGCAGCTTACAAGAGACCCAGTACTTC. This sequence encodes CASSLQETQYF.

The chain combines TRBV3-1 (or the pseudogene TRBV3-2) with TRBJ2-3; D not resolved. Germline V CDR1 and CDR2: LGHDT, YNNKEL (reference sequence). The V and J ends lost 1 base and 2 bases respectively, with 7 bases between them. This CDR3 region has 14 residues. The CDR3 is CASSQVANTDTQYF. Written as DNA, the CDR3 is TGTGCCAGCAGCCAAGTCGCTAACACAGATACGCAGTATTTT.

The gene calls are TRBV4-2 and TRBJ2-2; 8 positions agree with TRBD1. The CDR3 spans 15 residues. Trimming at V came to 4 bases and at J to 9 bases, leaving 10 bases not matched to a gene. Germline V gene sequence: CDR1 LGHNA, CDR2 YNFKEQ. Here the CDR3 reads CASSPPGQDEWELFF. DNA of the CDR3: TGTGCCAGCAGCCCACCGGGACAGGACGAATGGGAGCTGTTTTTT.

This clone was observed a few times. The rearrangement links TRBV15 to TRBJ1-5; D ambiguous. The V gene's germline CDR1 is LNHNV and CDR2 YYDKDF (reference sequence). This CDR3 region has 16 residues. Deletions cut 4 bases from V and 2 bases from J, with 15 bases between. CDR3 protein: CATSKWTEGRNQPQHF. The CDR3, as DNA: TGTGCCACCAGCAAATGGACTGAGGGCCGCAATCAGCCCCAGCATTTT.

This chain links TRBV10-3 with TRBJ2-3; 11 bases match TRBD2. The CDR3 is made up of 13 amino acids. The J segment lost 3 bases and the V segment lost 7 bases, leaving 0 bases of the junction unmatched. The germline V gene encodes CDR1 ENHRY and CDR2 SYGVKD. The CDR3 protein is CAITSGGTDTQYF. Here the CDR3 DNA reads TGTGCCATCACTAGCGGGGGGACAGATACGCAGTATTTT.

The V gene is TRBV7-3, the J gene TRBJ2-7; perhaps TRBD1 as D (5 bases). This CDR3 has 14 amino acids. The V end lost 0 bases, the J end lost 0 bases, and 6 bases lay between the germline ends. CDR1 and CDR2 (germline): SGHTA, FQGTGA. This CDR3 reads CASSLTDSSYEQYF. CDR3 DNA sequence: TGTGCCAGCAGCTTAACCGACAGCTCCTACGAGCAGTACTTC.

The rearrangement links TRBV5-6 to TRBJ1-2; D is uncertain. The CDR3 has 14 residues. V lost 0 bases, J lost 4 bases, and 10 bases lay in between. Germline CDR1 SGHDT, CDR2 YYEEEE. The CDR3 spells CASSLDPLSYGYTF. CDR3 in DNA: TGTGCCAGCAGCTTGGATCCTCTTTCCTATGGCTACACCTTC.

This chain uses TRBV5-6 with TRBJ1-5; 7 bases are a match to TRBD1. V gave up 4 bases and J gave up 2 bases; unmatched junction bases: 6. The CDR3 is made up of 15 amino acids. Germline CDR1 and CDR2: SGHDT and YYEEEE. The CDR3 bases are TGTGCCAGCAGCCCGCGGGACAGACGCAATCAGCCCCAGCATTTT. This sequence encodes CASSPRDRRNQPQHF.

CDR3 in DNA: TGTGCCAGCAGTTTAAATAGACAATCACCCCTCCACTTT. Its translation: CASSLNRQSPLHF. The V gene is TRBV27, the J gene TRBJ1-6; D is undetermined. This CDR3 has 13 residues. V was cut by 2 bases and J by 10 bases, with 9 bases left in between. CDR1 MNHEY and CDR2 SMNVEV come from the germline V gene (reference sequence).

Written as DNA, the CDR3 is TGTGCCAGCAGCTTAGCGGTGAGCATTGGTTACAATGAGCAGTTCTTC. Amino acid sequence: CASSLAVSIGYNEQFF. The J gene is TRBJ2-1, the V gene TRBV7-2; no definite D call. This CDR3 contains 16 residues. Trimming shortened V by 0 bases and J by 4 bases, and 13 bases separated the two germline ends. Germline-derived CDR1 and CDR2 are SGHTA and FQGNSA.

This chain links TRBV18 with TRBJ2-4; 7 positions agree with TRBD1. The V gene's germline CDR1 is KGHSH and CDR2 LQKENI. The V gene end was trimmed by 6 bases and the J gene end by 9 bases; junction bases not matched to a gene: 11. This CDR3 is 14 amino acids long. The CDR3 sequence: CASSPGQPLGIQYF. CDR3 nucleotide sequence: TGTGCCAGCTCTCCGGGACAGCCGCTGGGCATTCAGTACTTC.

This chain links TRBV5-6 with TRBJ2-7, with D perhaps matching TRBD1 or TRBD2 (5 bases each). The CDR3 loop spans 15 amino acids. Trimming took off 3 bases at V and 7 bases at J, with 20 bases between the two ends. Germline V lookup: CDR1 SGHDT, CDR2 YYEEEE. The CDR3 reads CASSWAGTALSEQYF. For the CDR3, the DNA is TGTGCCAGCAGCTGGGCCGGGACGGCCTTGAGTGAGCAGTACTTC.

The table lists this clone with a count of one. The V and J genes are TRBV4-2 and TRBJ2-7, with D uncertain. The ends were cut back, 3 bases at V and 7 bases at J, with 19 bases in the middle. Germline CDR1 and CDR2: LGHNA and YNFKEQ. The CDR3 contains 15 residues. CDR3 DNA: TGTGCCAGCAGCCAGGGCGACTTCGTAGTTCGGGAGCAGTACTTC. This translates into CASSQGDFVVREQYF.

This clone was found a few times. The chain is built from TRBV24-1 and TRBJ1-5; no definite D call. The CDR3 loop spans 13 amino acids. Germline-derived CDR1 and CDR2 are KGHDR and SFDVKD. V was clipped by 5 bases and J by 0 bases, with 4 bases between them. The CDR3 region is CATSAASNQPQHF. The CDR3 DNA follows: TGTGCCACCAGTGCCGCTAGCAATCAGCCCCAGCATTTT.

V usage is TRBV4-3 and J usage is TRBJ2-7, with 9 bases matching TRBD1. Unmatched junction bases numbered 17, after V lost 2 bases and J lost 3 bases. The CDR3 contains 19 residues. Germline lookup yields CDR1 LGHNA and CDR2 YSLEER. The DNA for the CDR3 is TGCGCCAGCAGCCAACGAACCGGGACAGGGTACGAAGGTATCTACGAGCAGTACTTC. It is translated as CASSQRTGTGYEGIYEQYF.

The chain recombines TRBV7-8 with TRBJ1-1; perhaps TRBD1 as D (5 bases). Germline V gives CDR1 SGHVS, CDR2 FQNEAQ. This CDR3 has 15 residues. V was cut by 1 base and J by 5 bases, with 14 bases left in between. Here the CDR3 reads CASSLGRGLGTEAFF. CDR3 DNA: TGTGCCAGCAGCTTAGGTAGGGGCCTTGGAACTGAAGCTTTCTTT.

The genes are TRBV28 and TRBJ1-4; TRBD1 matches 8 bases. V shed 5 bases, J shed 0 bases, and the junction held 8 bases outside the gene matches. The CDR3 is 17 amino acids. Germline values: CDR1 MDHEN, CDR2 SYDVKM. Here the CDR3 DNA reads TGTGCCAGCAGTCCTAGGACAGGGAAGACAACTAATGAAAAACTGTTTTTT. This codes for CASSPRTGKTTNEKLFF.

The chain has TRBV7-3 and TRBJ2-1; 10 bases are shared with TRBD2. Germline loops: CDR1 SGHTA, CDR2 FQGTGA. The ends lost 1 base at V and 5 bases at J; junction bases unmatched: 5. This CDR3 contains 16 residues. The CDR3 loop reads CASSLNDGLADNEQFF. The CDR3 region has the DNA TGTGCCAGCAGCTTAAATGATGGACTAGCGGACAATGAGCAGTTCTTC.

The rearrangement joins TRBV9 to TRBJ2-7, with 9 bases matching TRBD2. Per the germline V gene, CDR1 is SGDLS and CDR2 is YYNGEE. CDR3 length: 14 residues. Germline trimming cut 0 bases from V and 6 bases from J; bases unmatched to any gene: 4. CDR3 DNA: TGTGCCAGCAGCGTAGTAGCGGGAGCAGTCGAGCAGTACTTC. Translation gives CASSVVAGAVEQYF. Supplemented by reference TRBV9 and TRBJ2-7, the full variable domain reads DSGVTQTPKHLITATGQRVTLRCSPRSGDLSVYWYQQSLDQGLQFLIQYYNGEERAKGNILERFSAQQFPDLHSELNLSSLELGDSALYFCASSVVAGAVEQYFGPGTRLTVT.

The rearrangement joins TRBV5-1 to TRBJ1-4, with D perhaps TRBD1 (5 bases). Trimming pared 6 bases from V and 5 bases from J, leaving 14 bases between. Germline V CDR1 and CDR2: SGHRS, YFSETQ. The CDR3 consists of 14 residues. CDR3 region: CASNPGTGNEKLFF. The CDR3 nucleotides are TGCGCCAGCAACCCCGGGACTGGCAATGAAAAACTGTTTTTT.

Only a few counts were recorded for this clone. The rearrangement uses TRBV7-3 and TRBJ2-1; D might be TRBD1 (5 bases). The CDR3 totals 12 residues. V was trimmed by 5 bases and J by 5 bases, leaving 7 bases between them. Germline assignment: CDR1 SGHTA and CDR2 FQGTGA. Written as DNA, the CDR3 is TGTGCCAGCAGCCTCAGGGACAATGAGCAGTTCTTC. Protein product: CASSLRDNEQFF.

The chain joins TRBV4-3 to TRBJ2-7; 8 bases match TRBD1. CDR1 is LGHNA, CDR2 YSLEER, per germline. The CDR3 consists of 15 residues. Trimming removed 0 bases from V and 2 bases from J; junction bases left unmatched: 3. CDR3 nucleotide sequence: TGCGCCAGCAGCCAAGAAAGACAGGGGACCTACGAGCAGTACTTC. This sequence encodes CASSQERQGTYEQYF.

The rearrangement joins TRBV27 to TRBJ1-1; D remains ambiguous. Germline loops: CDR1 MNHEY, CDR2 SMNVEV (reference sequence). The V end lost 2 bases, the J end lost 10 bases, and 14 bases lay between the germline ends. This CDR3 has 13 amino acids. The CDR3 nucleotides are TGTGCCAGCAGTTTAAGCGGCCGAGATCGAGCTTTCTTT. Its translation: CASSLSGRDRAFF.